This TCR beta chain was documented in a study of OX40 agonist ivuxolimab in advanced cancers. About the research overall: The group had a mean age of approximately 60 years, ranged from roughly 23 to 85, and was 82.7% male.

The CDR3 covers 13 residues. The V and J ends lost 7 bases and 0 bases respectively, with 9 bases between them. Germline CDR1 LNHDA, CDR2 SQIVND (reference sequence). Method: immunoSEQ multiplex PCR; TCRdb's copy keeps in-frame clones and lacks some. This sample carries more than 60,000 clones, 65% to 85% of them seen once, and the ten largest clones take 27%. The TCR originated in an adult with an advanced solid tumor such as melanoma, head and neck, liver or kidney cancer. The rearrangement uses TRBV19 and TRBJ1-1; no firm D call. The sample was CD4+ or CD8+ T cells sorted from blood, taken in a trial of the OX40 agonist ivuxolimab. The CDR3 region has the DNA TGTGCCAGTAAGGGCAGACTGAACACTGAAGCTTTCTTT. Protein: CASKGRLNTEAFF.